This T cell receptor beta chain derives from a study of T-cell memory formation after mild COVID-19. Study-wide points: The study detected some responding clones in pre-infection memory, suggesting cross-reactive memory joined.

The CDR3 runs 16 residues. The V segment lost 4 bases and the J segment 5 bases; nucleotides outside the gene matches: 9. Germline V gene sequence: CDR1 SGDLS, CDR2 YYNGEE. Researchers used 5'RACE with constant-segment primers to make TCR alpha and TCR beta cDNA libraries that carry sample barcodes and UMIs. TCRdb reanalysed the 5' RACE reads using MiXCR and keeps one entry per CDR3 protein. The sample has some 300,000 distinct CDR3 sequences, 20% to 25% seen once. As for this clonotype: The antigen is unknown.

The receptor comes from a man younger than 35 who had mild COVID-19 (a few samples of this study predate the infection). Cell type and time point are not known. The chain combines TRBV9 with TRBJ2-5, with TRBD2 matching 12 bases. The sequenced sample consisted of PBMCs or a T cell subset sorted from them (not recorded which). Here the CDR3 DNA reads TGTGCCAGCAGCCCCGGGCTAGCGGGGGGGCCTGAGACCCAGTACTTC. Translated, it gives CASSPGLAGGPETQYF.